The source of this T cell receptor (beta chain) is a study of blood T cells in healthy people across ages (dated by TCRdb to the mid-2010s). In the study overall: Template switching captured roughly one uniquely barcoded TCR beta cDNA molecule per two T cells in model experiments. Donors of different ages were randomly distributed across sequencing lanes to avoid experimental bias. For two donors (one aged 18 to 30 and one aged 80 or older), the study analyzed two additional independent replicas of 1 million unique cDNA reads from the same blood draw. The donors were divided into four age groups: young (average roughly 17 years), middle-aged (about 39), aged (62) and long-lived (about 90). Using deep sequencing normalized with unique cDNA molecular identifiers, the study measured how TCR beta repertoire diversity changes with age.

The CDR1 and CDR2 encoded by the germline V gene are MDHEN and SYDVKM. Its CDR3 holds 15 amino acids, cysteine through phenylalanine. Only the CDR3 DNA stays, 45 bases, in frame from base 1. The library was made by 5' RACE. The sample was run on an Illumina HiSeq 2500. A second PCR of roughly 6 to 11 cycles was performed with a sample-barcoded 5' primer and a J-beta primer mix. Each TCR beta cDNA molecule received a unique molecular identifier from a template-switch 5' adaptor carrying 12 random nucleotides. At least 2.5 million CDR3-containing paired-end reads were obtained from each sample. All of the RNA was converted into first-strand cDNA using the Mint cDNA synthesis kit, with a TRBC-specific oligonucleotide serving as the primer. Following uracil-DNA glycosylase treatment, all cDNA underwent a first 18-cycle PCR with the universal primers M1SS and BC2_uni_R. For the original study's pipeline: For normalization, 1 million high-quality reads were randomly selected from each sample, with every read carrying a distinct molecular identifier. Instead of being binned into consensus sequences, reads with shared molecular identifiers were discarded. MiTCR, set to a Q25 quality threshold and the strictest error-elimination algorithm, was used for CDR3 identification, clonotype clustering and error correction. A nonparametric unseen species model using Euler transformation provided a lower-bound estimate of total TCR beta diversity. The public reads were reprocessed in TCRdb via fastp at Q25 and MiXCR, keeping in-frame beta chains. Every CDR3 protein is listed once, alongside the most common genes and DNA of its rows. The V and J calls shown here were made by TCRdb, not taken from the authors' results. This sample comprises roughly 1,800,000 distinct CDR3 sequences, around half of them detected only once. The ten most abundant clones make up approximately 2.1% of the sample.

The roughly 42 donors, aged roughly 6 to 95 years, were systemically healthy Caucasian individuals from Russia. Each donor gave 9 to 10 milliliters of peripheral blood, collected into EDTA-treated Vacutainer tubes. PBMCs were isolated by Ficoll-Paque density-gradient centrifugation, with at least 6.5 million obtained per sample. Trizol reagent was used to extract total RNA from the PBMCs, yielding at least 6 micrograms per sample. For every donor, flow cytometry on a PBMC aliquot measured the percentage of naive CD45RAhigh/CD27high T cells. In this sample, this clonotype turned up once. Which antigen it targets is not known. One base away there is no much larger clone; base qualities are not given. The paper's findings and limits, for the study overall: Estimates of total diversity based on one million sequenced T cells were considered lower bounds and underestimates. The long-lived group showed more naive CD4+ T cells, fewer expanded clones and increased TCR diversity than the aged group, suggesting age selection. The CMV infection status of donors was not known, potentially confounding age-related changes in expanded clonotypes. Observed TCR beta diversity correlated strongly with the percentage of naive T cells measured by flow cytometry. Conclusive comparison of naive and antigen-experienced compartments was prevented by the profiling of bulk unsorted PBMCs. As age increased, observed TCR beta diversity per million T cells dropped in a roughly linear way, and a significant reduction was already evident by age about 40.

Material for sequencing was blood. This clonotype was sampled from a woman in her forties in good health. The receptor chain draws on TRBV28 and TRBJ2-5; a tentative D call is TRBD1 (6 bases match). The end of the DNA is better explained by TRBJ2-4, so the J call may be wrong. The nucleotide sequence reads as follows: TGTGCCAGCAGTTTCCCCAAGACAGGTGGGAACATTCAGTACTTC. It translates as CASSFPKTGGNIQYF.